The rows below give T cell receptor beta chains drawn from one sample of a study of blood T cells in healthy people across ages. TCRdb fed the 5' RACE reads into MiXCR, producing one record per CDR3 protein. The table records over a million distinct CDR3 sequences, 42% of them present only once. The sequenced sample was blood. The receptors derive from a woman aged 18-29 years in good health. CDR3s include the opening cysteine and the closing phenylalanine or tryptophan. A D gene is named only where the DNA matches it firmly. Clone size is stated in some rows and not others, as once, few, many or a class when expanded.

clone_size	d_call	v_call	j_call	cdr3_nt	cdr3_aa
.	.	TRBV11-2	TRBJ1-3	TGTGCCAGCAGCTTGGGCGTCAGTGAGAACACCATATATTTT	CASSLGVSENTIYF
.	.	TRBV7-2	TRBJ2-2	TGTGCCAGCAGCTTAATGGGGCGAGGCACCGGGGAGCTGTTTTTT	CASSLMGRGTGELFF
.	.	TRBV7-8	TRBJ2-1	TGTGCCAGCAGCTTATATTTCTCCGGGAGTAAGAGCTCCTACAATGAGCAGTTCTTC	CASSLYFSGSKSSYNEQFF
few	.	TRBV9	TRBJ2-6	TGTGCCAGCAGCGTATTTTGGGACTCTGGGGCCAACGTCCTGACTTTC	CASSVFWDSGANVLTF
.	.	TRBV5-5	TRBJ2-5	TGTGCCAGCAGCTTGGACAGGGTAGTAGGAGAGACCCAGTACTTC	CASSLDRVVGETQYF
many	.	TRBV4-3	TRBJ1-2	TGCGCCAGCAGCCCAGGGTACGGTGGCTACACCTTC	CASSPGYGGYTF
.	TRBD2	TRBV10-3	TRBJ2-1	TGTGCCATCAGTGAGGGGGTTGGTAGCGGGTCCACCCAAGAGACCCAGTTCTTC	CAISEGVGSGSTQETQFF
.	TRBD2	TRBV15	TRBJ2-5	TGTGCCACCAGCAGAGATCGGGCTAGCGGAGCGTATGAGCAGTACTTC	CATSRDRASGAYEQYF
.	.	TRBV27	TRBJ1-1	TGTGCCAGCAGTTTATTGGGGGGCGCCGGGGAAACTGAAGCTTTCTTT	CASSLLGGAGETEAFF
.	TRBD1	TRBV12-3/TRBV12-4	TRBJ1-3	TGTGCCAGCAGTTTGAGGACAGGGATCATCTCTGGAAACACCATATATTTT	CASSLRTGIISGNTIYF
.	TRBD2	TRBV7-9	TRBJ2-1	TGTGCCAGCAGCCCGTCGGAGGGGAGGGCCTACAATGAGCAGTTCTTC	CASSPSEGRAYNEQFF
once	.	TRBV27	TRBJ1-5	TGTGCCAGCAAGGGGATTGGCAATCAGCCCCAGCATTTT	CASKGIGNQPQHF
few	.	TRBV25-1	TRBJ2-7	TGTGCCAGCAGTGAATGGAGCGGATCCTACGAGCAGTACTTC	CASSEWSGSYEQYF
.	TRBD1	TRBV7-9	TRBJ1-1	TGTGCCAGCAGCGTAAAAGGGACAGGGGACCCGATGAACACTGAAGCTTTCTTT	CASSVKGTGDPMNTEAFF
.	.	TRBV7-9	TRBJ2-3	TGTGCCAGCAGCTTATGGGAGGGGGGCCCAGATACGCAGTATTTT	CASSLWEGGPDTQYF
.	.	TRBV7-2	TRBJ2-1	TGTGCCAGCAGTCCATCACTCGAGCTTAGCTCCTACAATGAGCAGTTCTTC	CASSPSLELSSYNEQFF
once	.	TRBV4-2	TRBJ2-5	TGTGCCAGCAGCCAAGACTGGAGGGGGACGCAAGAGACCCAGTACTTC	CASSQDWRGTQETQYF
.	TRBD1	TRBV5-1	TRBJ2-3	TGCGCCAGCAGCTTTACCGGGACAGCGGCAGATACGCGGTATTTT	CASSFTGTAADTRYF
once	TRBD1	TRBV5-4	TRBJ1-4	TGTGCCAGCAGAAATACAGGGGACACTGAAAAACTGTTTTTT	CASRNTGDTEKLFF
few	TRBD1	TRBV7-8	TRBJ1-2	TGTGCCAGCAGCGAGGGACAGGGGGTAGCTAACTATGGCTACACCTTC	CASSEGQGVANYGYTF
.	TRBD1	TRBV20-1	TRBJ2-1	TGCAGTGTCAGCCCGACAGGGGATGTCGATGAGCAGTTCTTC	CSVSPTGDVDEQFF
few	.	TRBV27	TRBJ1-2	TGTGCCAGCGGGTACGGCTATGGCTACACCTTC	CASGYGYGYTF
.	TRBD1	TRBV29-1	TRBJ1-1	TGCAGCGTTGAGGACAGGAGTGGGGACACTGAAGCTTTCTTT	CSVEDRSGDTEAFF
few	.	TRBV7-9	TRBJ1-1	TGTGCCAGCAGCTTGGGGCCCTTTGAAGCTTTCTTT	CASSLGPFEAFF
once	.	TRBV4-1	TRBJ2-1	TGCGCCAGCAGTATGGGTGGAGAGACCCAGTTCTTC	CASSMGGETQFF
.	TRBD2	TRBV25-1	TRBJ2-1	TGTGCCAGCAGGGGGACTAGCGGGTCTGAGCAGTTCTTC	CASRGTSGSEQFF
.	.	TRBV12-3/TRBV12-4	TRBJ2-5	TGTGCCAGCACCATCCTGAAGGGATACCAAGAGACCCAGTACTTC	CASTILKGYQETQYF
.	.	TRBV13	TRBJ2-3	TGTGCCAGCAGCCCACCGACCCGGAACGGGGATACGCAGTATTTT	CASSPPTRNGDTQYF
.	.	TRBV13	TRBJ1-1	TGTGCCAGTAGCTTAAGGGGAGGGGGGAATTGGGACACTGAAGCTTTCTTT	CASSLRGGGNWDTEAFF
.	TRBD1	TRBV25-1	TRBJ1-6	TGTGCCAGCAGTGAATCCGGACAGGGGTATTCACCCCTCCACTTT	CASSESGQGYSPLHF
few	TRBD1	TRBV4-1	TRBJ1-2	TGCGCCAGCAGCCTATTTCCGGGACAGGACTTATATGGCTACACCTTC	CASSLFPGQDLYGYTF
many	.	TRBV5-1	TRBJ2-1	TGCGCCAGCAGCATTTTCCGGAATGAGCAGTTCTTC	CASSIFRNEQFF
few	TRBD1	TRBV4-1	TRBJ1-2	TGCGCCAGCAGCCAAACAAAAGGGACAGGGGGCCGAGACTACTATGGCTACACCTTC	CASSQTKGTGGRDYYGYTF
few	.	TRBV29-1	TRBJ2-5	TGCAGCGTGGTCGGGGGTGAGACCCAGTACTTC	CSVVGGETQYF
many	.	TRBV11-2	TRBJ2-3	TGTGCCAGCAGCTTAGATCCCCCCGGGACGCTCACAGATACGCAGTATTTT	CASSLDPPGTLTDTQYF
few	.	TRBV12-3/TRBV12-4	TRBJ2-1	TGTGCCAGCAGTTTTGCCAGGGTCAATGAGCAGTTCTTC	CASSFARVNEQFF
.	.	TRBV29-1	TRBJ1-2	TGCAGCGTTGAAGGAGTAAGCGGTGGCTACACCTTC	CSVEGVSGGYTF
few	.	TRBV9	TRBJ2-2	TGTGCCAGCAGCCCCCGACAAACTACCGGGGAGCTGTTTTTT	CASSPRQTTGELFF
few	.	TRBV12-3/TRBV12-4	TRBJ2-1	TGTGCCAGCAGAAGACTAGGCTCCTACAATGAGCAGTTCTTC	CASRRLGSYNEQFF
few	.	TRBV7-2	TRBJ2-5	TGTGCCAGCAGCCGGCGACACCAAGAGACCCAGTACTTC	CASSRRHQETQYF